This T cell receptor beta chain was sequenced in a study of T cell responses to AZD1222 COVID-19 vaccine. The CDR3 is made up of 15 amino acids. The V end lost 1 base, the J end lost 2 bases, and 10 bases lay between the germline ends. The germline V gene has CDR1 SGHVS and CDR2 FNYEAQ. Study observations and caveats: Spike was spanned by vaccine-associated CD4 TCRs, with dominance at 160-218 and 743-854. Possibly, clonal diversity was underestimated; donors were largely white British and included more females. Increased Spike-specific TCR breadth and depth were observed after two AZD1222 doses. The repertoires were collected only after the peak T cell response.

A remark on this clone: As yet, its antigen is unknown.

The assay was immunoSEQ multiplex PCR, and TCRdb's table has in-frame clones only and misses some. The sample lists 100,000 or so clones, roughly 87% occurring once. Sequences were derived from peripheral blood, sampled on day 0 of AZD1222 vaccination. The sequence derives from an adult in good health. This sequence joins TRBV7-6 and TRBJ2-3; a possible D gene is TRBD1 (6 bases). CDR3 residues: CASSLVRGFTDTQYF. The CDR3 DNA reads as TGTGCCAGCAGCTTAGTCAGGGGCTTCACAGATACGCAGTATTTT.